The rows below give T cell receptor beta chains drawn from one sample of a study of STAT5B mutations in CD4+ large granular lymphocyte leukemia. Generated by immunoSEQ multiplex PCR, the TCRdb table keeps only in-frame clones and is missing some. The sample consists of fewer than 6,000 clones, roughly 80% of them appearing once. Source material: PBMCs. The receptors stem from a man older than 75 with CD4+ T-cell large granular lymphocyte leukemia. Each CDR3 is given with its conserved first and last residue. A D gene is named only where the DNA matches it firmly. Clone size is given for some rows only: seen once, a few or many times, or a class if the clone is expanded.

j_gene: TRBJ2-3; len: 16; abundance: .; v_gene: TRBV5-1; d_gene: .; CDR3aa: CASSPRGGRVTDTQYF; CDR3nt: TGCGCCAGCAGCCCTAGGGGTGGACGGGTCACAGATACGCAGTATTTT
j_gene: TRBJ1-1; len: 13; abundance: .; v_gene: TRBV11-2; d_gene: .; CDR3aa: CASSQEARVEAFF; CDR3nt: TGTGCCAGCAGCCAAGAGGCCAGAGTTGAAGCTTTCTTT
j_gene: TRBJ2-5; len: 13; abundance: .; v_gene: TRBV29-1; d_gene: TRBD1; CDR3aa: CSVVRGRRETQYF; CDR3nt: TGCAGCGTTGTAAGGGGGCGAAGGGAGACCCAGTACTTC
j_gene: TRBJ2-1; len: 12; abundance: .; v_gene: TRBV10-3; d_gene: .; CDR3aa: CAISESSGEQFF; CDR3nt: TGTGCCATCAGTGAGTCCAGTGGTGAGCAGTTCTTC
j_gene: TRBJ2-7; len: 14; abundance: .; v_gene: TRBV30; d_gene: .; CDR3aa: CAWSVRGGSYEQYF; CDR3nt: TGTGCCTGGAGTGTACGGGGCGGCTCCTACGAGCAGTACTTC
j_gene: TRBJ1-1; len: 17; abundance: .; v_gene: TRBV11-2; d_gene: .; CDR3aa: CASSFSSGGGVDTEAFF; CDR3nt: TGTGCCAGCAGCTTTTCCTCTGGGGGGGGAGTTGACACTGAAGCTTTCTTT
j_gene: TRBJ2-3; len: 16; abundance: few; v_gene: TRBV7-9; d_gene: TRBD1; CDR3aa: CASSLEGQGVTDTQYF; CDR3nt: TGTGCCAGCAGCTTAGAGGGACAGGGAGTTACAGATACGCAGTATTTT
j_gene: TRBJ1-2; len: 17; abundance: .; v_gene: TRBV7-8; d_gene: .; CDR3aa: CASSLGVNPGSPRGYTF; CDR3nt: TGTGCCAGCAGCTTAGGGGTGAACCCCGGGTCACCCCGGGGCTACACCTTC
j_gene: TRBJ2-1; len: 17; abundance: .; v_gene: TRBV5-1; d_gene: TRBD1; CDR3aa: CASSHSTGTGGLNEQFF; CDR3nt: TGCGCCAGCAGCCATTCAACCGGGACAGGGGGCCTCAATGAGCAGTTCTTC
j_gene: TRBJ2-5; len: 16; abundance: few; v_gene: TRBV14; d_gene: .; CDR3aa: CASSQGRGTLEETQYF; CDR3nt: TGTGCCAGCAGCCAAGGTCGCGGGACTCTAGAAGAGACCCAGTACTTC
j_gene: TRBJ1-5; len: 15; abundance: .; v_gene: TRBV1; d_gene: .; CDR3aa: CTSSQATYSNQPQHF; CDR3nt: TGCACCAGCAGCCAAGCCACTTATAGCAATCAGCCCCAGCATTTT
j_gene: TRBJ2-5; len: 13; abundance: .; v_gene: TRBV7-9; d_gene: .; CDR3aa: CASLLPGQETQYF; CDR3nt: TGTGCCAGCCTCCTTCCGGGTCAAGAGACCCAGTACTTC
j_gene: TRBJ1-6; len: 16; abundance: .; v_gene: TRBV5-6; d_gene: TRBD1; CDR3aa: CASSQWTGGLGSPLHF; CDR3nt: TGTGCCAGCAGTCAATGGACAGGGGGCCTTGGGTCACCCCTCCACTTT
j_gene: TRBJ1-1; len: 11; abundance: .; v_gene: TRBV28; d_gene: .; CDR3aa: CASSYFTEAFF; CDR3nt: TGTGCCAGCAGTTATTTCACTGAAGCTTTCTTT
j_gene: TRBJ1-2; len: 14; abundance: .; v_gene: TRBV27; d_gene: TRBD1; CDR3aa: CASSSDPGTGDYTF; CDR3nt: TGTGCCAGCAGTTCAGACCCCGGGACAGGTGACTACACCTTC
j_gene: TRBJ2-2; len: 14; abundance: .; v_gene: TRBV12-5; d_gene: .; CDR3aa: CASGLVPYPGELFF; CDR3nt: TGTGCTAGTGGTTTGGTTCCCTACCCCGGGGAGCTGTTTTTT
j_gene: TRBJ1-2; len: 13; abundance: .; v_gene: TRBV5-4; d_gene: .; CDR3aa: CASSLGPVGGYTF; CDR3nt: TGTGCCAGCAGCTTAGGGCCGGTCGGGGGCTACACCTTC
j_gene: TRBJ2-1; len: 14; abundance: .; v_gene: TRBV4-1; d_gene: .; CDR3aa: CASSQSGAYNEQFF; CDR3nt: TGCGCCAGCAGCCAATCCGGGGCCTACAATGAGCAGTTCTTC
j_gene: TRBJ1-1; len: 16; abundance: .; v_gene: TRBV11-2; d_gene: TRBD1; CDR3aa: CASSTAPGQGWGEAFF; CDR3nt: TGTGCCAGCAGCACCGCCCCGGGACAGGGTTGGGGTGAAGCTTTCTTT
j_gene: TRBJ1-1; len: 15; abundance: .; v_gene: TRBV4-3; d_gene: .; CDR3aa: CASSQGTGGNTEAFF; CDR3nt: TGCGCCAGCAGCCAAGGAACAGGAGGGAACACTGAAGCTTTCTTT
j_gene: TRBJ1-4; len: 12; abundance: .; v_gene: TRBV7-6; d_gene: .; CDR3aa: CASSLDRVKLFF; CDR3nt: TGTGCCAGCAGCTTAGATCGCGTAAAACTGTTTTTT
j_gene: TRBJ2-7; len: 17; abundance: once; v_gene: TRBV7-9; d_gene: .; CDR3aa: CASVKAVTGRGGNEQYF; CDR3nt: TGTGCCAGCGTCAAGGCCGTCACGGGGAGGGGGGGGAACGAGCAGTACTTC
j_gene: TRBJ2-7; len: 14; abundance: .; v_gene: TRBV7-9; d_gene: .; CDR3aa: CASSLAGRAYEQYF; CDR3nt: TGTGCCAGCAGCTTAGCTGGACGGGCCTACGAGCAGTACTTC
j_gene: TRBJ1-1; len: 13; abundance: .; v_gene: TRBV29-1; d_gene: .; CDR3aa: CSVDLVGDWGAFF; CDR3nt: TGCAGCGTTGACTTAGTTGGGGACTGGGGGGCTTTCTTT